This T cell receptor (beta chain) was sequenced for a study of blood T cell repertoires in COVID-19. Study background: Samples representing acute and convalescent COVID-19 were sourced from the United States, Italy and Spain. Sources were T cells, B-cell-depleted T cells, or PBMCs; the material itself was cDNA or gDNA.

Original processing methods: Nucleated cell counts were estimated from reference gene primer amplification. The table came from immunoSEQ multiplex PCR; TCRdb's copy has only in-frame clones and leaves some out. The D gene and trimming were derived from the DNA, and the V and J assignments and clone size from that table. This sample carries some 700,000 clones, about nine tenths of them seen once, and the ten largest clones take around 0.3%. V was clipped by 3 bases and J by 3 bases; unmatched bases: 3. The CDR3 runs to 14 residues. Germline CDR1 reads DFQATT; CDR2 reads SNEGSKA (reference sequence).

The gene calls are TRBV20-1 and TRBJ2-3; 10 nucleotides agree with TRBD2. The TCR was taken from a woman aged 18-29 years with acute or convalescent COVID-19. The sequenced sample was peripheral blood. CDR3 nucleotide sequence: TGCAGTGCTAGTGGAGCGGGGGGGACAGATACGCAGTATTTT. It specifies CSASGAGGTDTQYF.